This is a list of T cell receptor beta chains from one sample in a study of T-cell memory formation after mild COVID-19. A single record per CDR3 protein comes from TCRdb applying MiXCR to the 5' RACE reads. The sample shows 150,000 to 200,000 distinct CDR3 sequences, 11% of them seen only once. The sample comprised PBMCs or a T cell subset sorted from them (not recorded which). Receptors originate from a man aged 18 to 29 who had mild COVID-19 (a few samples of this study predate the infection). Cell type and time point are not known. Each CDR3 is given with its conserved first and last residue. Fields, in order: clone size, V gene, J gene, D gene, CDR3 DNA, CDR3 protein. The D gene is left open where the match is weak. Size is stated for part of the rows, as once, few or many counts, or as a class when the clone is expanded.

few	TRBV4-1	TRBJ1-5	-	TGCGCCAGCAGCCAAACCTCAGGGGTTTATAGCAATCAGCCCCAGCATTTT	CASSQTSGVYSNQPQHF
few	TRBV7-3	TRBJ2-7	-	TGTGCCAGCAGTCCTACGACAGATTACTACGAGCAGTACTTC	CASSPTTDYYEQYF
-	TRBV29-1	TRBJ2-7	TRBD1	TGCAGCGCCCGGACAGGGGCCTACGAGCAGTACTTC	CSARTGAYEQYF
few	TRBV4-2	TRBJ1-4	TRBD1	TGTGCCAGCCGCCTGACGGACAGGGGTGAAAAACTGTTTTTT	CASRLTDRGEKLFF
-	TRBV20-1	TRBJ2-3	-	TGCAGTGCTAGAGTTGCCCGTTGGGGTACGCAGTATTTT	CSARVARWGTQYF
few	TRBV11-2	TRBJ1-2	TRBD1	TGTGCCAGCAGCTCGAACAGGGGGCGGGGCTATGGCTACACCTTC	CASSSNRGRGYGYTF
-	TRBV5-5	TRBJ2-1	TRBD2	TGTGCCAGCAGCTTGGGACTAGCGTCGGACTCCTACAATGAGCAGTTCTTC	CASSLGLASDSYNEQFF
few	TRBV27	TRBJ2-4	-	TGTGCCAGCAGTTCCATACTGCGGGGAGCCAAAAACATTCAGTACTTC	CASSSILRGAKNIQYF
few	TRBV3-1	TRBJ2-1	-	TGTGCCAGCAGAGAGAGTGGTGGTTGGTTCTTC	CASRESGGWFF
few	TRBV6-1	TRBJ1-2	TRBD1	TGTGCCAGCATTTCCGGGACAGGGGACTATGGCTACACCTTC	CASISGTGDYGYTF
-	TRBV7-3	TRBJ2-3	-	TGTGCCAGCAGCTCATCCTCGCAACCCACAGATACGCAGTATTTT	CASSSSSQPTDTQYF
few	TRBV3-1	TRBJ2-7	TRBD1	TGTGCCAGCGGAAAACGGGACAGCTACGAGCAGTACTTC	CASGKRDSYEQYF
few	TRBV7-2	TRBJ2-5	-	TGTGCCAGCAGCCCCGGGACTTTAGCGGAGACCCAGTACTTC	CASSPGTLAETQYF
-	TRBV28	TRBJ2-5	-	TGTGCCAGCAGTTTATATCCTTCCGGAAGGCCCCAGTACTTC	CASSLYPSGRPQYF
-	TRBV24-1	TRBJ2-3	-	TGTGCCACCAGTGACCGACTCCGGACAGATACGCAGTATTTT	CATSDRLRTDTQYF
few	TRBV6-2/TRBV6-3	TRBJ1-5	-	TGTGCCAGCAGTTTCGGAGGGCCCCAGCATTTT	CASSFGGPQHF
few	TRBV29-1	TRBJ2-1	-	TGCAGCGTTGATAGGGGCTCTAGCGCCTACAATGAGCAGTTCTTC	CSVDRGSSAYNEQFF
-	TRBV20-1	TRBJ1-2	TRBD1	TGCAGTGCAACCCGCAGGGGGTCGGGCTATGGCTACACCTTC	CSATRRGSGYGYTF
-	TRBV20-1	TRBJ2-1	TRBD1	TGCAGTGCTAGAGCTTCTCAGGGGGCGGGTGAGCAGTTCTTC	CSARASQGAGEQFF
many	TRBV7-2	TRBJ2-7	-	TGTGCCAGCAGCTTATTTGGACACAGGTTTAGCTACGAGCAGTACTTC	CASSLFGHRFSYEQYF
many	TRBV4-1	TRBJ2-3	-	TGCGCCAGCAGCCGCCGATTGGGCGACACAGATACGCAGTATTTT	CASSRRLGDTDTQYF
few	TRBV7-9	TRBJ2-5	-	TGTGCCAGCAGCTTAGGCTGGGTTCTGGGAGAGACCCAGTACTTC	CASSLGWVLGETQYF
few	TRBV10-3	TRBJ2-7	-	TGTGCCATTAACTACAGGCCCAGCTCCTACGAGCAGTACTTC	CAINYRPSSYEQYF
few	TRBV20-1	TRBJ1-1	-	TGCAGTGCTAGAGATCCCGGGACTGAAGCTTTCTTT	CSARDPGTEAFF
many	TRBV5-1	TRBJ2-3	TRBD2	TGCGCCAGCAGCCGGACTAGCGGGGGGGCAGGCACAGATACGCAGTATTTT	CASSRTSGGAGTDTQYF
-	TRBV7-2	TRBJ2-1	-	TGTGCCAGCAGCCCCCGGACGGTGCACGCCTACAATGAGCAGTTCTTC	CASSPRTVHAYNEQFF
-	TRBV7-6	TRBJ2-1	-	TGTGCCAGCAGCTTAGTACGGGCAGGGGACAATGAGCAGTTCTTC	CASSLVRAGDNEQFF
-	TRBV4-1	TRBJ2-6	TRBD1	TGCGCCAGCAGCCAAGTCCCATTGAGGGGACAGGGAATTGCTGGGGCCAACGTCCTGACTTTC	CASSQVPLRGQGIAGANVLTF
many	TRBV5-1	TRBJ2-3	-	TGCGCCAGCAGCTCGCGGGCATCTGTGACAGATACGCAGTATTTT	CASSSRASVTDTQYF
few	TRBV7-2	TRBJ1-1	-	TGTGCCAGCAGCCCCCCTGGGGGAACGGCTGAAGCTTTCTTT	CASSPPGGTAEAFF
-	TRBV20-1	TRBJ2-3	-	TGCAGTGCCAACCCTCCCGGGCCAGGGGTTACAGATACGCAGTATTTT	CSANPPGPGVTDTQYF
many	TRBV4-1	TRBJ2-3	TRBD2	TGCGCCAGCAGCCAAGACCACACTAGCGGGGGGACAGATACGCAGTATTTT	CASSQDHTSGGTDTQYF
-	TRBV7-2	TRBJ2-7	-	TGTGCCAGCAGCTTACGGCGAGAAACCTACGAGCAGTACTTC	CASSLRRETYEQYF